The clone carrying this TCR beta chain occurred a few times. The sample comes from a study of T-cell memory formation after mild COVID-19. TCRdb used MiXCR to reprocess the 5' RACE reads, holding one entry per CDR3 protein. The table includes about 430,000 distinct CDR3 sequences, roughly a quarter detected once. This CDR3 has 14 residues. Trimming removed 0 bases from V and 5 bases from J, with 11 bases in between. Germline lookup yields CDR1 SGHAT and CDR2 FQDESV (reference sequence). The sequence was obtained from an adult woman who had mild COVID-19 (a few samples of this study predate the infection). Cell type and time point are not known. This chain connects TRBV11-1 to TRBJ2-7; D might be TRBD2 (6 bases). Sequenced input: PBMCs or a T cell subset sorted from them (not recorded which). CDR3 loop: CASSLARGPHEQYF. DNA for the CDR3: TGTGCCAGCAGCTTAGCGCGGGGCCCCCACGAGCAGTACTTC. Looking up the rest from reference TRBV11-1 and TRBJ2-7 gives the full variable domain: EAEVAQSPRYKITEKSQAVAFWCDPISGHATLYWYRQILGQGPELLVQFQDESVVDDSQLPKDRFSAERLKGVDSTLKIQPAELGDSAMYLCASSLARGPHEQYFGPGTRLTVT.